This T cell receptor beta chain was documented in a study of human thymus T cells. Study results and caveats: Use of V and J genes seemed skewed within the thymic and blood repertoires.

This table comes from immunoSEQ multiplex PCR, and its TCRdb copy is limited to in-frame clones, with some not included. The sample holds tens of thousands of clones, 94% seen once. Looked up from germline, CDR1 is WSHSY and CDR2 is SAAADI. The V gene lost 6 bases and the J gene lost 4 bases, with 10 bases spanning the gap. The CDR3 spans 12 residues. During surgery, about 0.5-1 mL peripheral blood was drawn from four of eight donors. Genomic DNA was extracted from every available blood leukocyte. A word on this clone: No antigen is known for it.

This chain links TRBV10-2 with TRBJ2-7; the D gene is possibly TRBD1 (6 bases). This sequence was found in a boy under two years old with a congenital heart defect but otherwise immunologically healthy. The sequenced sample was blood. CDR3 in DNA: TGCGCCAGCAGCTCCAGGGGATACGAGCAGTACTTC. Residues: CASSSRGYEQYF.